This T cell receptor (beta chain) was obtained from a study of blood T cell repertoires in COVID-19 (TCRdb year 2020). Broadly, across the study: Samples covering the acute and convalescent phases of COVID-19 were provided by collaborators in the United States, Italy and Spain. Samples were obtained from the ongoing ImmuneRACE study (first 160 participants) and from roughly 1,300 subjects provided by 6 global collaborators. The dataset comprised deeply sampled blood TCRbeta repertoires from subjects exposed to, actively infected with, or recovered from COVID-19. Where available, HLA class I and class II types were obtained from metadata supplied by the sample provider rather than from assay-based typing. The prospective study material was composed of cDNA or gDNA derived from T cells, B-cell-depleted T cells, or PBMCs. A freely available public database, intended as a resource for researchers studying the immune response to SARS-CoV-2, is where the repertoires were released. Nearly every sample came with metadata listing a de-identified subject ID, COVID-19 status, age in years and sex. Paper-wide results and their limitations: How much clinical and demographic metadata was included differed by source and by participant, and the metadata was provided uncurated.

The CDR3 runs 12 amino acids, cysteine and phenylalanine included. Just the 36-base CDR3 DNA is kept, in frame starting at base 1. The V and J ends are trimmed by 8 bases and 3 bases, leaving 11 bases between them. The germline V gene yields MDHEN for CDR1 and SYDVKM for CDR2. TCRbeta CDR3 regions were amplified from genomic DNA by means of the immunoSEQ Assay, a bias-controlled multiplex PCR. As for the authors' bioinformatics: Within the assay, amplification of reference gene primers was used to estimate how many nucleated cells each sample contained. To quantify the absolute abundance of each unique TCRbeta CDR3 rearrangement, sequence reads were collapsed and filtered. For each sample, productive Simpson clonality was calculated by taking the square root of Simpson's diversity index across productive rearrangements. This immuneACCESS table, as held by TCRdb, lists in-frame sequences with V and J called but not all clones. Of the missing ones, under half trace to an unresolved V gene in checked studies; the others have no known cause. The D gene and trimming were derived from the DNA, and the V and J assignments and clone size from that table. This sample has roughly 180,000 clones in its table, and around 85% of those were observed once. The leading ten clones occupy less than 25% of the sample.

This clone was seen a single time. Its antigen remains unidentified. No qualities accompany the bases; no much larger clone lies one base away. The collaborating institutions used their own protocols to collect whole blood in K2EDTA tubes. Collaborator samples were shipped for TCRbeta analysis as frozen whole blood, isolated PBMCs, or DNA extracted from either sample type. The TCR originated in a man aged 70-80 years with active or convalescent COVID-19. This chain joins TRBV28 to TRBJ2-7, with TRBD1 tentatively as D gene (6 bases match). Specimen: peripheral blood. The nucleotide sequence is TGTGCCAGCCGCTGGGGGCTCTACGAGCAGTACTTC. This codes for CASRWGLYEQYF. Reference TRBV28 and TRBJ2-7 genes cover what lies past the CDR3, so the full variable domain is DVKVTQSSRYLVKRTGEKVFLECVQDMDHENMFWYRQDPGLGLRLIYFSYDVKMKEKGDIPEGYSVSREKKERFSLILESASTNQTSMYLCASRWGLYEQYFGPGTRLTVT.